The TCR beta chain described here comes from a study of beta chain features in type 1 diabetes. Notes on the study in general: PCR might preferentially amplify shorter templates, equally in patients and controls. Type 1 diabetes patients showed a moderate but significant shortening of TCRB CDR3s in all four CD4+ subsets.

The entirety of the isolated RNA underwent reverse transcription, so expressed TCRB transcripts were sequenced. Produced via immunoSEQ multiplex PCR; TCRdb's table is partial and in-frame only. The table has hundreds of thousands of clones, 9.3% seen once; the top ten hold around 1%. The CDR3 extends over 14 amino acids. Trimming stripped 3 bases from V and 0 bases from J, with 8 bases between. The germline V gene encodes CDR1 SGDLS and CDR2 YYNGEE. The sample holds a few counts of this clone. Its specificity is unknown. The sample was central memory CD4+ T cells from blood. The receptor comes from a man aged 25-45 years with type 1 diabetes. V usage is TRBV9 and J usage is TRBJ2-3; no reliable D call. The chain's CDR3 is CASSGVGSTDTQYF. Here the CDR3 DNA reads TGTGCCAGCAGCGGGGTAGGGAGCACAGATACGCAGTATTTT.